This T cell receptor beta chain is from a study of cytomegalovirus exposure and HLA in healthy donors. Study-wide results and caveats: The study dropped some indistinguishable V segments, TRBV6-2 and TRBV6-3 among them. Investigators reported about 160 TCR beta chains as tied to cytomegalovirus. According to a later analysis, donors in an Asian-associated ancestry cluster reportedly had fewer N-insertions than the roughly 720-donor mean.

The V end lost 3 bases, the J end lost 9 bases, and 12 bases lay between the germline ends. Germline CDR1 and CDR2: SEHNR and FQNEAQ (reference sequence). The CDR3 is 13 residues long. Comments on this clone: Its antigen is still unknown.

A multiplex PCR was run with 60 Vbeta primers and 13 Jbeta primers. Only in-frame clones appear in the TCRdb table, and some are missing; sequencing was by immunoSEQ multiplex PCR. The repertoire holds about 98,000 clones, with about three quarters as singletons. The sequence derives from a man in his forties in good health and CMV-seronegative. The chain recombines TRBV7-9 with TRBJ2-1, with D possibly being TRBD2 (6 bases). Sequencing was carried out using PBMCs. CDR3 DNA sequence: TGTGCCAGCAGCTTGGCAGGGAGGACTGAGCAGTTCTTC. Translated, it gives CASSLAGRTEQFF.